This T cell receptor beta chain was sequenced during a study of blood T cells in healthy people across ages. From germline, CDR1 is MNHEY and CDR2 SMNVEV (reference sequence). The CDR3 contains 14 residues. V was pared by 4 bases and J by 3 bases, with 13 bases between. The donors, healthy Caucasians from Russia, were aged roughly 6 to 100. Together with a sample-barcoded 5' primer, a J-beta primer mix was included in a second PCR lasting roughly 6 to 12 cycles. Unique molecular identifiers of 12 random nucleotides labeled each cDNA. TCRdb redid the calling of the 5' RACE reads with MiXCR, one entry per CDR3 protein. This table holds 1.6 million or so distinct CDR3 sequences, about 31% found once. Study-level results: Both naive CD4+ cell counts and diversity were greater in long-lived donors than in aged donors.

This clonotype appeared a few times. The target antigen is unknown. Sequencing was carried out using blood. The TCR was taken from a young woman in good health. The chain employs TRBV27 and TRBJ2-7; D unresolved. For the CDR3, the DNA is TGTGCCAGCAGTTCGGGCAGCACCATCTACGAGCAGTACTTC. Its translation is CASSSGSTIYEQYF.